This T cell receptor beta chain appears in the sequencing data of a study of T cells in Graves' hyperthyroidism and ophthalmopathy. Amplification targeted TCR beta CDR3 regions from RNA transcripts. TCR CDR3 underwent first-round RT-PCR with the HTBI primer set. TCRdb used MiXCR to reprocess the multiplex PCR reads, holding one entry per CDR3 protein. The data contain fewer than 650,000 distinct CDR3 sequences, approximately 15% of them seen just once; the ten biggest clones take up 4.5% to 6%. The study based diagnoses on clinical symptoms, serum thyroxine and TRAb, thyroid ultrasound and orbital computed tomography. The blood sample dates from first hyperthyroidism diagnosis, preceding any ophthalmopathy symptoms. This clonotype has ten or more counts. Its antigen is unidentified. Study results and limitations: Most thyroid-expanded clonotypes above 0.001 were also found in blood.

The TCR originated in a woman between 25 and 40 years old with Graves' hyperthyroidism that later progressed to Graves' ophthalmopathy. Sequencing used blood.

The CDR3 region is CASTGTVAGRRYGYTF. The CDR3 DNA sequence: TGTGCCAGCACTGGGACAGTCGCGGGGCGGCGTTATGGCTACACCTTC. The genes are TRBV6-2 or TRBV6-3 and TRBJ1-2, with TRBD1 matching 7 bases. J lost 5 bases, V lost 7 bases, and 16 bases had no gene match. Germline V gene data show CDR1 as MNHEY and CDR2 as SVGEGT. The CDR3 contains 16 residues.